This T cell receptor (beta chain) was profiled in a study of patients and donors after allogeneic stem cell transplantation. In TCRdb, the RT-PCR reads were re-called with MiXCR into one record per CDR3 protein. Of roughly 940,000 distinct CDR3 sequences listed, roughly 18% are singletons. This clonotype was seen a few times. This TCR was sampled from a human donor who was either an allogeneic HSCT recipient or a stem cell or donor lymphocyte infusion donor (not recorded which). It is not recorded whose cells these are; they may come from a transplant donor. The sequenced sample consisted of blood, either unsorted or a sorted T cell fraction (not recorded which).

CDR3 coding DNA: TGCAGTGCTAGAGATGGCTCCCGGGACAGCTATGGCTACACCTTC. Translation gives CSARDGSRDSYGYTF. This sequence joins TRBV20-1 and TRBJ1-2, with 7 bases lining up with TRBD1. The CDR3 covers 15 residues. V lost 0 bases, J lost 4 bases, and 8 bases stayed unmatched. The germline V gene has CDR1 DFQATT and CDR2 SNEGSKA (reference sequence).